These T cell receptor beta chains were read from a single sample in a study of T cell repertoires in cytomegalovirus infection. Via MiXCR, TCRdb re-called the reads, giving one row per CDR3 protein. The sample shows almost 550,000 distinct CDR3 sequences, about 15% of them seen only once. Sequences were obtained from CD8+ T cells from PBMCs. All receptors come from a human donor in good health (CMV status not recorded). Some clones in this sample may be carry-over from other donors' samples. Each CDR3 is given with its conserved first and last residue. The order of the fields is J gene, clone size, CDR3 length, V gene, D gene, CDR3 DNA, CDR3 protein. The D gene is left open where the match is weak. The size field is filled for only some rows; it gives once, few, many or a size class.

>TRBJ2-7|many|14|TRBV7-2|TRBD2
TGTGCCAGCAGCTCGGGACTAGCGGGAGACGAGCAGTACTTC
CASSSGLAGDEQYF
>TRBJ1-1|-|16|TRBV28|-
TGTGCCAGCAGGATGGGGGGTCGGGAGAGAAAAACTGAAGCTTTCTTT
CASRMGGRERKTEAFF
>TRBJ2-3|few|16|TRBV4-2|-
TGTGCCAGCAGCCAAGAAAACCCAAGGGCAGGAGATACGCAGTATTTT
CASSQENPRAGDTQYF
>TRBJ2-1|-|13|TRBV27|-
TGTGCCAGCAGTCCCACCCCTCCCAATGAGCAGTTCTTC
CASSPTPPNEQFF
>TRBJ1-3|few|16|TRBV9|-
TGTGCCAGCAGCGTAGCAGGCAGACCGAGTGGAAACACCATATATTTT
CASSVAGRPSGNTIYF
>TRBJ2-7|-|12|TRBV5-1|-
TGCGCCAGCAGCTTGAAGGAGCACGAGCAGTACTTC
CASSLKEHEQYF
>TRBJ1-3|-|16|TRBV18|-
TGTGCCAGCTCACCACCGGCGGTCCGCTCTGGAAACACCATATATTTT
CASSPPAVRSGNTIYF
>TRBJ1-2|many|16|TRBV6-6|-
TGTGCCAGCAGTTACTCGAAGGTGCTAGGGATGGAAGGCTACACCTTC
CASSYSKVLGMEGYTF
>TRBJ1-1|many|14|TRBV7-6|TRBD1
TGTGCCAGCAGCCCCGGGACAGGGTTGATTGAAGCTTTCTTT
CASSPGTGLIEAFF
>TRBJ2-1|-|13|TRBV2|-
TGTGCCAGCAGTGACCGGCAGTACAATGAGCAGTTCTTC
CASSDRQYNEQFF
>TRBJ2-7|many|14|TRBV12-3/TRBV12-4|-
TGTGCCAGCAGTTTAGCTGAGAGGGAACACGAGCAGTACTTC
CASSLAEREHEQYF
>TRBJ2-1|many|18|TRBV7-3|-
TGTGCCAGCAGCTCCACCTCCCGGGGCGAGGGCTCCTACAATGAGCAGTTCTTC
CASSSTSRGEGSYNEQFF
>TRBJ1-1|few|13|TRBV10-3|-
TGTGCCATCGCCCCTGAGCAGAACACTGAAGCTTTCTTT
CAIAPEQNTEAFF
>TRBJ1-1|-|13|TRBV5-5|-
TGTGCCAGCACCCTCGGGGGAAGAACTGAAGCTTTCTTT
CASTLGGRTEAFF
>TRBJ2-6|-|16|TRBV5-8|-
TGTGCCAGCAGCTTGCCCCCGAGCTCTGGGGCCAACGTCCTGACTTTC
CASSLPPSSGANVLTF
>TRBJ2-1|many|12|TRBV7-3|-
TGTGCCAGCAGCTCACAGGACAATGAGCAGTTCTTC
CASSSQDNEQFF
>TRBJ2-3|many|16|TRBV7-3|TRBD1
TGTGCCAGCAGCACCGGAGACAGGGGCAGTGCAGATACGCAGTATTTT
CASSTGDRGSADTQYF
>TRBJ2-4|few|13|TRBV20-1|-
TGCAGTGCCAATGCAGGGACCAAAAACATTCAGTACTTC
CSANAGTKNIQYF
>TRBJ2-2|many|17|TRBV28|-
TGTGCCAGCAGTTATGATAGGGTTAGGATGGACACCGGGGAGCTGTTTTTT
CASSYDRVRMDTGELFF
>TRBJ2-7|many|16|TRBV6-5|-
TGTGCCAGCAGATTAACTGGGACGGATAGCTCCTACGAGCAGTACTTC
CASRLTGTDSSYEQYF
>TRBJ1-1|few|14|TRBV28|-
TGTGCCAGCGGCTTTGTAGTTGGGGAACCTGAAGCTTTCTTT
CASGFVVGEPEAFF
>TRBJ2-7|few|15|TRBV5-6|TRBD2
TGTGCCAGCAGCTTGGCGGGGGAGGGGAAGAGCGAGCAGTACTTC
CASSLAGEGKSEQYF
>TRBJ2-2|-|17|TRBV6-2/TRBV6-3|-
TGTGCCAGCAGCCCTGCACCTCGGGACACCCGCACCGGGGAGCTGTTTTTT
CASSPAPRDTRTGELFF
>TRBJ1-5|many|16|TRBV2|-
TGTGCCAGCAGTGAAGCGGTCTTCAGGAGCAATCAGCCCCAGCATTTT
CASSEAVFRSNQPQHF
>TRBJ1-3|few|15|TRBV27|TRBD1
TGTGCCAGCAGTTCCCCGGGACAGGGTAACAACACCATATATTTT
CASSSPGQGNNTIYF
>TRBJ2-5|few|16|TRBV6-5|TRBD2
TGTGCCAGCAGTTTAGAAATAGCGGGGGGTCAAGAGACCCAGTACTTC
CASSLEIAGGQETQYF
>TRBJ2-1|-|15|TRBV3-1|TRBD2
TGTGCCAGCAGCACCGGGAGAGCGGGAGACAATGAGCAGTTCTTC
CASSTGRAGDNEQFF
>TRBJ1-3|few|15|TRBV27|-
TGTGCCAGCAGGGCGGACGGGACCTCTGGAAACACCATATATTTT
CASRADGTSGNTIYF
>TRBJ2-7|few|14|TRBV4-1|-
TGCGCCAGCAGCCAAGAGGAAGGGGAGAACGAGCAGTACTTC
CASSQEEGENEQYF
>TRBJ2-7|many|15|TRBV28|-
TGTGCCAGCAGTACTTACAGGGTTAGTTCCTACGAGCAGTACTTC
CASSTYRVSSYEQYF
>TRBJ2-7|-|16|TRBV7-8|-
TGTGCCAGTAGCTTAGCGATAGCGAGACTCAACTACGAGCAGTACTTC
CASSLAIARLNYEQYF
>TRBJ1-2|many|13|TRBV7-9|-
TGTGCCAGCAGCTTACAGGGCCGTGATGGCTACACCTTC
CASSLQGRDGYTF
>TRBJ1-4|few|16|TRBV12-3/TRBV12-4|-
TGTGCCAGCAGTTTAGTGTTTGTACCAACTAATGAAAAACTGTTTTTT
CASSLVFVPTNEKLFF
>TRBJ2-7|-|14|TRBV19|TRBD2
TGTGCCAGTAAAACTAGCGGGGTCTCCTACGAGCAGTACTTC
CASKTSGVSYEQYF
>TRBJ2-1|many|13|TRBV2|TRBD2
TGTGCCATCCCGGGACTAGCGGGAGTTGAGCAGTTCTTC
CAIPGLAGVEQFF
>TRBJ2-3|-|15|TRBV5-8|-
TGTGCCAGCAGCTTACAGTTCACAGGCACAGATACGCAGTATTTT
CASSLQFTGTDTQYF
>TRBJ1-4|-|13|TRBV27|-
TGTGCCAGCAGTTTCGGCACCGATCAAAAACTGTTTTTT
CASSFGTDQKLFF
>TRBJ2-1|-|15|TRBV7-9|TRBD2
TGTGCCAGCAGGAGGAGAAGCGGGGGCTTGAATGAGCAGTTCTTC
CASRRRSGGLNEQFF
>TRBJ2-1|-|13|TRBV19|-
TGTGCCAGCACACCCTCCTCCTACAATGAGCAGTTCTTC
CASTPSSYNEQFF
>TRBJ1-5|many|16|TRBV7-9|-
TGTGCCAGCAGCTTCACGACAGACACTAGCAATCAGCCCCAGCATTTT
CASSFTTDTSNQPQHF
>TRBJ2-7|-|15|TRBV29-1|-
TGCAGCGTTGAATGGGGGGACAGATCTTCCTACGAGCAGTACTTC
CSVEWGDRSSYEQYF
>TRBJ2-2|many|12|TRBV7-8|-
TGTGCCAGCAGCTTAGACTCCGGGGAGCTGTTTTTT
CASSLDSGELFF
>TRBJ2-3|few|16|TRBV5-4|TRBD2
TGTGCCAGCGCCCCCGCCGGACTAGCGGGTACAGATACGCAGTATTTT
CASAPAGLAGTDTQYF
>TRBJ2-6|few|18|TRBV19|-
TGTGCCACCCAGCTGGCAGCCCACCCTCTCTCTGGGGCCAACGTCCTGACTTTC
CATQLAAHPLSGANVLTF
>TRBJ1-2|few|17|TRBV5-1|-
TGCGCCAGCAGCTTGGTCGGGGAAGGGCCCAATAACTATGGCTACACCTTC
CASSLVGEGPNNYGYTF
>TRBJ1-1|-|17|TRBV14|TRBD1
TGTGCCAGCAGCCAAGCGAGGACGGACAGGGGGTGGACTGAAGCTTTCTTT
CASSQARTDRGWTEAFF
>TRBJ1-1|-|12|TRBV6-1|-
TGTGCCAGCAGTGACAAAGTGACTGAAGCTTTCTTT
CASSDKVTEAFF
>TRBJ2-7|once|18|TRBV28|TRBD2
TGTGCCAGCAGCCCGACCCTAACACTAGCGGGAGGTTCCTACGAGCAGTACTTC
CASSPTLTLAGGSYEQYF
>TRBJ2-7|many|17|TRBV29-1|TRBD1
TGCAGCGTAGCTGGGACAGGGGGCCTCAGGGGACCCTACGAGCAGTACTTC
CSVAGTGGLRGPYEQYF
>TRBJ2-7|-|12|TRBV7-6|-
TGTGCCAGCGGGGAAGGCTCCTACGAGCAGTACTTC
CASGEGSYEQYF
>TRBJ2-2|-|15|TRBV5-6|-
TGTGCCAGCTGTGGGTGGAGGGCCAGGGCCGGGGAGCTGTTTTTT
CASCGWRARAGELFF
>TRBJ2-3|many|15|TRBV7-9|-
TGTGCCAGCAGCTCCTTGGGGCAGTCCACAGATACGCAGTATTTT
CASSSLGQSTDTQYF